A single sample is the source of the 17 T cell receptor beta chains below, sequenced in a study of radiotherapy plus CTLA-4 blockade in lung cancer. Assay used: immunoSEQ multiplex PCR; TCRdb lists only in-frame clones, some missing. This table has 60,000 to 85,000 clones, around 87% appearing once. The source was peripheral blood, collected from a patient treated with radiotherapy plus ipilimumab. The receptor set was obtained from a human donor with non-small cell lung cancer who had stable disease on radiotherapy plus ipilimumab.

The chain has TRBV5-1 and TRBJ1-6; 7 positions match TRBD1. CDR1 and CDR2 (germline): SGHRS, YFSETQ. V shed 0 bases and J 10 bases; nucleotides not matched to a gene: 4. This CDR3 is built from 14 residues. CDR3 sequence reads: CASSLETGNSPLHF. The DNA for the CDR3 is TGCGCCAGCAGCTTGGAGACAGGGAACTCACCCCTCCACTTT.

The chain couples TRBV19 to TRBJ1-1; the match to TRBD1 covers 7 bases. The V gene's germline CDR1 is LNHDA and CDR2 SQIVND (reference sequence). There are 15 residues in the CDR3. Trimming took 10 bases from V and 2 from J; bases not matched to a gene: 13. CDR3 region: CATLPSGGSNTEAFF. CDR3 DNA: TGTGCCACCCTCCCATCAGGGGGATCTAACACTGAAGCTTTCTTT.

CDR3 nucleotides: TGTGCCAGCAGTTTTAGGAACCGGGAGCAGTTCTTC. This encodes CASSFRNREQFF. J is TRBJ2-1 and V is TRBV28; no clear D. Looked up from germline, CDR1 is MDHEN and CDR2 is SYDVKM. This CDR3 is 12 amino acids long. Trimming took 3 bases from V and 10 from J, leaving 10 bases between them.

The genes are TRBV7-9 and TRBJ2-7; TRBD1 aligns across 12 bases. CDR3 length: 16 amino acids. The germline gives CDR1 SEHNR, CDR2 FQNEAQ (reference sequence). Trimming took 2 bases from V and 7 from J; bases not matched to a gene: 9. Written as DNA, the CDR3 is TGTGCCAGCAGCTTAAATACCGGGACAGGGGGCTTTGAGCAGTACTTC. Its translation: CASSLNTGTGGFEQYF.

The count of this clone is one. The CDR3 DNA is TGTGCCAGCAGTACTTCACAGGGGGCTACGTACGAGCAGTACTTC. As protein: CASSTSQGATYEQYF. V usage is TRBV6-6 and J usage is TRBJ2-7; 9 nucleotides agree with TRBD1. Germline lookup yields CDR1 MNHNY and CDR2 SVGAGI (reference sequence). The CDR3 extends over 15 amino acids. After removal of 5 bases from V and 4 bases from J, the junction contained 9 bases not matched to a gene.

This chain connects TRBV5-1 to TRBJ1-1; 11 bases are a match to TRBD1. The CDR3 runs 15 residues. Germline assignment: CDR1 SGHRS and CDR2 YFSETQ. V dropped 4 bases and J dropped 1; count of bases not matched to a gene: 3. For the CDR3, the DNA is TGCGCCAGCAGCGAAGGACAGGGGGCGAACACTGAAGCTTTCTTT. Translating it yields CASSEGQGANTEAFF.

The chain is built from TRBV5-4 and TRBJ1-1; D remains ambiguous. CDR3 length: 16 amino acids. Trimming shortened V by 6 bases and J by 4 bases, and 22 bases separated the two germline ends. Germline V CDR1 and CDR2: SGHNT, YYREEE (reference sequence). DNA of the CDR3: TGTGCCAGCACCTCCCCCCATTTGGGCGTGGGCACTGAAGCTTTCTTT. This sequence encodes CASTSPHLGVGTEAFF.

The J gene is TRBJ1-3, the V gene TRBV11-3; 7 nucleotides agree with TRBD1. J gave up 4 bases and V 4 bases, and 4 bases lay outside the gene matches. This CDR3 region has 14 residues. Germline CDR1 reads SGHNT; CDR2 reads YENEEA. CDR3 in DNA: TGTGCCAGCAGCTCGGGACAGCAGGGAAACACCATATATTTT. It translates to CASSSGQQGNTIYF.

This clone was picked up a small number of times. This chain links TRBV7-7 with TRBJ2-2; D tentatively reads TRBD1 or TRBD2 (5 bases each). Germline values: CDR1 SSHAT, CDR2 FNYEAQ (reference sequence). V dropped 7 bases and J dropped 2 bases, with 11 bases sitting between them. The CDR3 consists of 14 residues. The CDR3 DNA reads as TGTGCCAGCACCACGGGGCTAAACACCGGGGAGCTGTTTTTT. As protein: CASTTGLNTGELFF. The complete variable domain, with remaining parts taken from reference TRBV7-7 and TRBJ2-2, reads GAGVSQSPRYKVTKRGQDVTLRCDPISSHATLYWYQQALGQGPEFLTYFNYEAQPDKSGLPSDRFSAERPEGSISTLTIQRTEQRDSAMYRCASTTGLNTGELFFGEGSRLTVL.

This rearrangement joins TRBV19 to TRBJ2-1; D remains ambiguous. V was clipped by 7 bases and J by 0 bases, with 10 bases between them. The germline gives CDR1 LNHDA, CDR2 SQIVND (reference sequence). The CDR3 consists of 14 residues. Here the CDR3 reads CASNGLNSYNEQFF. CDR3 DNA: TGTGCCAGTAACGGTCTAAACTCCTACAATGAGCAGTTCTTC.

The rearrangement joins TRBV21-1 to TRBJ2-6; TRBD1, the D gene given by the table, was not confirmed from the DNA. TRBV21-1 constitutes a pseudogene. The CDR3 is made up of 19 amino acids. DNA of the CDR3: TGTGCCAGCAGCATACGAAACCCGGGACAACTTTCTGGGGCCAACGTCCTGACTTTC. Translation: CASSIRNPGQLSGANVLTF.

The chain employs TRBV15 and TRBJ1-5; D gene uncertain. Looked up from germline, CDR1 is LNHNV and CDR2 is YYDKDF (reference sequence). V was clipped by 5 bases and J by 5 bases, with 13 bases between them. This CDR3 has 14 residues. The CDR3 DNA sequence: TGTGCCACCAGCTTGATAGGGTTTGATCAGCCCCAGCATTTT. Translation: CATSLIGFDQPQHF.

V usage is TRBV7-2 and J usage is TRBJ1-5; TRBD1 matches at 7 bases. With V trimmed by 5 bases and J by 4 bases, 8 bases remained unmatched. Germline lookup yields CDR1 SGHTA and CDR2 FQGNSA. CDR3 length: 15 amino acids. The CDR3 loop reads CASSRTGLINQPQHF. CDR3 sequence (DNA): TGTGCCAGCAGCCGGACAGGCTTAATTAATCAGCCCCAGCATTTT.

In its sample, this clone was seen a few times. The CDR3 loop reads CASSEVPTGRTGELFF. The DNA for the CDR3 is TGTGCCAGCAGTGAGGTCCCGACAGGGCGGACCGGGGAGCTGTTTTTT. This sequence joins TRBV6-1 and TRBJ2-2; 7 bases map to TRBD1. After removal of 3 bases from V and 5 bases from J, the junction contained 9 bases not matched to a gene. The CDR3 runs 16 residues. The germline CDR1 and CDR2 sequences are MNHNS and SASEGT.

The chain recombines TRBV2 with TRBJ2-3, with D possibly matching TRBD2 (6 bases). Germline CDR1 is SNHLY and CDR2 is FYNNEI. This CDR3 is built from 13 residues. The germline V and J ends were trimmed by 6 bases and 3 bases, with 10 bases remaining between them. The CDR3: CASSGGRTDTQYF. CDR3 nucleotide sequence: TGTGCCAGCAGCGGGGGTAGGACAGATACGCAGTATTTT.

The CDR3 reads CASGTSGGFGSYNEQFF. Here the CDR3 DNA reads TGCGCCAGCGGGACTAGCGGGGGCTTCGGGTCCTACAATGAGCAGTTCTTC. The chain employs TRBV10-1 and TRBJ2-1; 14 bases line up with TRBD2. V gave up 8 bases and J gave up 1 base; unmatched junction bases: 7. Germline V gene data show CDR1 as WNHNN and CDR2 as SYGVQD (reference sequence). CDR3 length: 17 amino acids.

The CDR3 DNA reads TGTGCCAGCAGCCTCCCCCACGGGGACGAGCAGTACTTC. This gives the protein CASSLPHGDEQYF. This chain links TRBV11-3 with TRBJ2-7; D might be TRBD2 (5 bases). Trimming removed 5 bases at V and 5 bases at J, with 13 bases between. Germline lookup yields CDR1 SGHNT and CDR2 YENEEA. This CDR3 is built from 13 residues.